Following are 2 T cell receptor beta chains from one sample sequenced in a study of CD8 T cells in Susac syndrome. Reverse transcription used roughly 0.45 to 1 ug RNA and random hexamers. Using its own MiXCR run on the immunoSEQ multiplex PCR reads, TCRdb lists one record per CDR3 protein. The sample lists some 200,000 distinct CDR3 sequences; 90% to 97% were seen once. Sequencing was done on a sample of CD4+ T cells from PBMCs. These receptors all stem from a human donor with Susac syndrome.

The chain uses TRBV29-1 and TRBJ1-1, with unresolved D. Trimming removed 4 bases from V and 7 bases from J, with 13 bases in between. This CDR3 spans 12 amino acids. Germline loops: CDR1 SQVTM, CDR2 ANQGSEA. The CDR3: CSVVRPSDEAFF. For the CDR3, the DNA is TGCAGCGTTGTCCGGCCCTCTGATGAAGCTTTCTTT.

The chain links TRBV7-6 to TRBJ2-7; maybe TRBD1 (6 bases). Germline V lookup: CDR1 SGHVS, CDR2 FNYEAQ. Trimming took off 0 bases at V and 6 bases at J, with 15 bases between the two ends. There are 15 residues in the CDR3. The chain's CDR3 is CASSLASGTKAEQYF. CDR3 DNA: TGTGCCAGCAGCTTAGCATCCGGGACAAAAGCCGAGCAGTACTTC.